This T cell receptor (beta chain) originates from a study of CD8 T cells in ankylosing spondylitis. General study results and limits: Before this, some motif variants had been reported in reactive arthritis synovial fluid and blood. The study identified a TCR beta motif of several highly homologous variants that appeared characteristic of ankylosing spondylitis blood. Matched synovial fluid from ankylosing spondylitis patients was reported to be enriched for disease-linked clones.

TCRdb itself ran the 5' RACE reads through MiXCR, one entry per CDR3 protein. This table holds fewer than 500,000 distinct CDR3 sequences, roughly 27% found once. Details on this clonotype: The antigen is not known.

The germline V gene encodes CDR1 DFQATT and CDR2 SNEGSKA (reference sequence). V was pared by 3 bases and J by 0 bases, with 16 bases between. There are 16 residues in the CDR3. Sequencing was done on a sample of blood, either unsorted or a sorted T cell fraction (not recorded which). This clonotype originated in a male donor with ankylosing spondylitis. The chain links TRBV20-1 to TRBJ2-3, with D perhaps matching TRBD2 (6 bases). The CDR3 sequence is CSASVFRAGSTDTQYF. The CDR3 region has the DNA TGCAGTGCTAGCGTGTTTAGGGCGGGAAGCACAGATACGCAGTATTTT.